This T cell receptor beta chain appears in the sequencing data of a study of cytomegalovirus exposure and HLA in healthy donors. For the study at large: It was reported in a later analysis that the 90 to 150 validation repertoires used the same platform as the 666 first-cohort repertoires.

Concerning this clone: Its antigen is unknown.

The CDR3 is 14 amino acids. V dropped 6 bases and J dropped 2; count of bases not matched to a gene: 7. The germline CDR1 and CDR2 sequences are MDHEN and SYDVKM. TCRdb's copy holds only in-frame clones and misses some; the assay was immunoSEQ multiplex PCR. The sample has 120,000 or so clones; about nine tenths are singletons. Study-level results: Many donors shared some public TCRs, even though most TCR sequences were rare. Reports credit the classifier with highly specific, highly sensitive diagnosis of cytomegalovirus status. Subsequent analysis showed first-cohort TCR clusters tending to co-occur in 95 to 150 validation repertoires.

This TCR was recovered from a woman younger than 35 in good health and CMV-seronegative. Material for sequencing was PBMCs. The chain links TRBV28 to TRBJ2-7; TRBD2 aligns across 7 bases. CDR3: CASRSWGGTYEQYF. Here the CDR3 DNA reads TGTGCCAGCAGGTCATGGGGAGGGACCTACGAGCAGTACTTC.